Given below is one T cell receptor beta chain in context. Compared with germline, one end of the junction differs, possibly owing to a read error. The CDR3 length is 12 residues. The germline gives CDR1 LGHDT, CDR2 YNNKEL (reference sequence). Documented treatment: about 20 received Ad26.COV2.S at low or high dose, single or two shots; about 5 received placebo; per-sample allocation not given. Samples analyzed were those drawn on day 63 after the first vaccine or placebo injection. This sample was included in a study of Ad26.COV2.S vaccination and SARS-CoV-2 variants. TCRdb's table, derived via immunoSEQ multiplex PCR, lists solely in-frame clones and lacks some. The sample lists some 500,000 clones; roughly 89% were seen once.

This chain joins TRBV3-1 (or the pseudogene TRBV3-2) and TRBJ2-3; D unresolved. This sequence originates from a person between 18 and 65 years old who received the Ad26.COV2.S COVID-19 vaccine or a placebo. The starting material was peripheral blood, obtained in a trial of Ad26.COV2.S vaccine versus placebo. The CDR3 spells CASSEETDTQYF. In DNA form, the CDR3 reads TGTGCCAGCAGCGAAGAGACAGATACGCAGTATTTT.